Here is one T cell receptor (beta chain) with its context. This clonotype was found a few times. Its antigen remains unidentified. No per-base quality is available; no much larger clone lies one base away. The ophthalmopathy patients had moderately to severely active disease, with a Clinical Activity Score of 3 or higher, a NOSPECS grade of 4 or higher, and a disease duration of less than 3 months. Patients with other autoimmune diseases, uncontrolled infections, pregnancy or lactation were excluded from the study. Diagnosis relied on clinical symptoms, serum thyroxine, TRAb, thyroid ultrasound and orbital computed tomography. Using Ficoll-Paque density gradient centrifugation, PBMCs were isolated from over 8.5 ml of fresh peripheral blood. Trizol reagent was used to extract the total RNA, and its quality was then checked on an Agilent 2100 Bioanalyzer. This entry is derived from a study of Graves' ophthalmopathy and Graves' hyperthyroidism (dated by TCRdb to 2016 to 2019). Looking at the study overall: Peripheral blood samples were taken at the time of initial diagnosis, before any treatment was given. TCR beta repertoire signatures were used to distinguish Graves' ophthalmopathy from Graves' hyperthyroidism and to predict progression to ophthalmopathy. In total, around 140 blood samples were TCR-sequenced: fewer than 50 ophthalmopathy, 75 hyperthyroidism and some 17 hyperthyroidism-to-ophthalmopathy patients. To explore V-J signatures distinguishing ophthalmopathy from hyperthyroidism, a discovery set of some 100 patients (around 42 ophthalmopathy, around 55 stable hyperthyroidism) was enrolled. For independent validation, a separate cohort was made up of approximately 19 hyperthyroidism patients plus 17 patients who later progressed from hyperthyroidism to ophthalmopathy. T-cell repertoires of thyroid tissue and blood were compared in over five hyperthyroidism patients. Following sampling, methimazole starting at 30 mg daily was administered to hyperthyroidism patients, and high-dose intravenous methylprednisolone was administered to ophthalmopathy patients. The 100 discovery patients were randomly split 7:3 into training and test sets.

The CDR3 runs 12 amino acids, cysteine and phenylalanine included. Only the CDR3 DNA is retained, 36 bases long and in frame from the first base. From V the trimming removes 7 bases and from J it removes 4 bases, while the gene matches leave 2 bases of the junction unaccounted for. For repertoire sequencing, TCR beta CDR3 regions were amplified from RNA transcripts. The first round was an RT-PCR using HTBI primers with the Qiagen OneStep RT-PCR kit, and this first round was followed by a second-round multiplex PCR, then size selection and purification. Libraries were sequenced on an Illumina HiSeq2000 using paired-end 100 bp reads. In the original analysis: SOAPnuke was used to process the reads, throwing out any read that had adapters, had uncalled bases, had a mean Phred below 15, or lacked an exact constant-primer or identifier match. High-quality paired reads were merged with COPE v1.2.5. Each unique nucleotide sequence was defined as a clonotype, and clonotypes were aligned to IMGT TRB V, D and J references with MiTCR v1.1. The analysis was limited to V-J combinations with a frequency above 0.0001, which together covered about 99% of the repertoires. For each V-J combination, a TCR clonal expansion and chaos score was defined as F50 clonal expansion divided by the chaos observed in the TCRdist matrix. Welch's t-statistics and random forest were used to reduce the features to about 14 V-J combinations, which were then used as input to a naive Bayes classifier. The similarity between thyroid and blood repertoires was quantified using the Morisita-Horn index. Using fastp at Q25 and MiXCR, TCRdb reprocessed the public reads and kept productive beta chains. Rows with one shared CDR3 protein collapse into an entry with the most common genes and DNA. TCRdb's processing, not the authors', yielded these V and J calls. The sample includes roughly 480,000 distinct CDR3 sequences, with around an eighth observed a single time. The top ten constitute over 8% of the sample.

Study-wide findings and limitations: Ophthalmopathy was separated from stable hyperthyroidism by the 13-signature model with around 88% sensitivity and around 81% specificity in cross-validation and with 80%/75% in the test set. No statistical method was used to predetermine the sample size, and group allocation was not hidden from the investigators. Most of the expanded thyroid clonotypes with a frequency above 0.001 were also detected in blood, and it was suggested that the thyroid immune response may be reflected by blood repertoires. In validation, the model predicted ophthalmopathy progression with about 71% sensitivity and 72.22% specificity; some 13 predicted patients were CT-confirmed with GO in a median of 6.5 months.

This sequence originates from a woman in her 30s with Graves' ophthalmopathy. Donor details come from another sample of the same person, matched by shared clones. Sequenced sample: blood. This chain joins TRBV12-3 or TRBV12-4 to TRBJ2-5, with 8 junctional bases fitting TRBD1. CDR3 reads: CASTRGRETQYF. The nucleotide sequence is TGTGCCAGCACCAGGGGGCGAGAGACCCAGTACTTC.